One and the same sample provided the 27 T cell receptor beta chains below, sequenced in a study of OX40 agonist ivuxolimab in advanced cancers. TCRdb keeps only in-frame clones here, not all; method: immunoSEQ multiplex PCR. The table shows 8,500 to 10,000 clones, with roughly 70% occurring only once. Sequencing was performed on CD4+ or CD8+ T cells sorted from blood, taken in a trial of the OX40 agonist ivuxolimab. The source is an adult with an advanced solid tumor such as melanoma, head and neck, liver or kidney cancer.

This chain connects TRBV7-3 to TRBJ2-7; 8 bases agree with TRBD2. V shed 2 bases and J 4 bases; nucleotides not matched to a gene: 1. There are 13 residues in the CDR3. The germline CDR1 and CDR2 sequences are SGHTA and FQGTGA. CDR3 protein: CASSLGGGYEQYF. CDR3 in DNA: TGTGCCAGCAGCTTAGGCGGGGGGTACGAGCAGTACTTC.

The chain links TRBV4-1 to TRBJ2-7; possible D gene TRBD1, 6 bases. Germline V gives CDR1 MGHRA, CDR2 YSYEKL. V was cut by 4 bases and J by 2 bases, with 12 bases left in between. The CDR3 is 14 amino acids. The CDR3 DNA sequence: TGCGCCAGCAGCCCCGGACAGATCCCCTACGAGCAGTACTTC. This gives the protein CASSPGQIPYEQYF.

This clone has just one count. This sequence joins TRBV21-1 and TRBJ2-5; TRBD2, the D gene given by the table, was not confirmed from the DNA. TRBV21-1 counts as a pseudogene. The CDR3 is 14 amino acids. CDR3: CASSGTSFQETQYF. The DNA for the CDR3 is TGTGCCAGTTCCGGGACTAGCTTCCAAGAGACCCAGTACTTC.

By sample fraction, this clone is medium-sized. The chain couples TRBV2 to TRBJ1-4; D not resolved. Germline V gene lookup returns CDR1 SNHLY and CDR2 FYNNEI. The CDR3 consists of 14 residues. Trimming cost V 7 bases and J 5 bases, with 14 bases left between them. The CDR3 loop is CASIQDGRNEKLFF. The CDR3 DNA follows: TGTGCCAGCATTCAAGACGGGCGGAATGAAAAACTGTTTTTT.

This rearrangement joins TRBV6-5 to TRBJ2-1; 9 bases line up with TRBD2. This CDR3 is built from 16 residues. Trimming cost V 2 bases and J 2 bases; bases outside gene matches: 4. CDR1 MNHEY and CDR2 SVGAGI come from the germline V gene. This CDR3 reads CASSYDSGSPYNEQFF. The CDR3 nucleotides are TGTGCCAGCAGTTACGATAGCGGGAGCCCCTACAATGAGCAGTTCTTC.

The chain joins TRBV10-2 to TRBJ1-1; D is unresolved. The CDR3 is 13 amino acids. The V and J ends lost 0 bases and 7 bases respectively, with 9 bases between them. Germline CDR1 reads WSHSY; CDR2 reads SAAADI. CDR3 coding DNA: TGCGCCAGCAGTGAGTCCCCCAGGAGTGAAGCTTTCTTT. Translated, it gives CASSESPRSEAFF.

This clone was detected many times. The chain joins TRBV9 to TRBJ1-1, with a possible D match to TRBD1 (5 bases). This CDR3 has 14 residues. Germline lookup yields CDR1 SGDLS and CDR2 YYNGEE. Deletions cut 4 bases from V and 11 bases from J, with 21 bases between. In DNA, the CDR3 is TGTGCCAGCAGCCCCCAGGGCGGATACCGGGCCGCTTTCTTT. Its translation: CASSPQGGYRAAFF.

The chain is built from TRBV11-2 and TRBJ1-4; tentative D call: TRBD1 (6 bases). The V end was cut by 0 bases, the J end by 5 bases, with 13 bases between. The CDR3 has 16 residues. Germline CDR1 SGHAT, CDR2 FQNNGV. The CDR3 sequence is CASSLEGGGFNEKLFF. The CDR3 nucleotides are TGTGCCAGCAGCTTAGAAGGGGGAGGGTTCAATGAAAAACTGTTTTTT.

This rearrangement joins TRBV4-1 to TRBJ2-2, with D unclear. V was shortened by 4 bases and J by 6 bases, with 6 bases between the two germline ends. This CDR3 is 12 amino acids long. CDR1 is MGHRA and CDR2 is YSYEKL in the germline V gene. The CDR3 sequence is CASSRASGELFF. DNA for the CDR3: TGCGCCAGCAGCCGGGCGTCCGGGGAGCTGTTTTTT.

The rearrangement joins TRBV4-2 to TRBJ1-3; no clear D. V was cut by 0 bases and J by 0 bases, with 15 bases left in between. The CDR3 sequence is 18 residues long. Germline CDR1 LGHNA, CDR2 YNFKEQ. CDR3 nucleotides: TGTGCCAGCAGCCAAGATCTTGGGCCGCGGCGCTCTGGAAACACCATATATTTT. The encoded protein is CASSQDLGPRRSGNTIYF.

The rearrangement uses TRBV11-1 and TRBJ2-3; tentatively, D is TRBD2 (6 bases). There are 12 residues in the CDR3. CDR1 is SGHAT and CDR2 is FQDESV in the germline V gene (reference sequence). V was pared by 6 bases and J by 4 bases, with 8 bases between. This CDR3 is CASRPGADTQYF. The CDR3, as DNA: TGTGCCAGCAGGCCGGGGGCAGATACGCAGTATTTT.

This clone has more than one count but fewer than ten. The chain joins TRBV10-3 to TRBJ2-7; TRBD1 might be the D (5 bases). CDR3 size: 13 residues. In germline, CDR1 is ENHRY, CDR2 SYGVKD. Trimming left V 10 bases short and J 4 bases short, with 17 bases between. CDR3 DNA sequence: TGTGCCACCGCACCGGACATATCATACGAGCAGTACTTC. Translation gives CATAPDISYEQYF.

The chain is built from TRBV30 and TRBJ1-1, with D unclear. V gave up 2 bases and J gave up 0 bases, with 7 bases separating them. The CDR3 covers 13 residues. Germline V gene data show CDR1 as GTSNPN and CDR2 as SVGIG (reference sequence). CDR3 DNA: TGTGCCTGGAGTCTGGACCTGAACACTGAAGCTTTCTTT. Translation: CAWSLDLNTEAFF.

The V gene is TRBV4-1, the J gene TRBJ1-1; maybe TRBD1 (5 bases). Trimming stripped 2 bases from V and 1 base from J, with 11 bases between. The CDR3 sequence is 15 residues long. Germline lookup yields CDR1 MGHRA and CDR2 YSYEKL. CDR3 amino acids: CASSQITGENTEAFF. The CDR3 DNA is TGCGCCAGCAGCCAAATAACAGGCGAGAACACTGAAGCTTTCTTT.

This clone showed up just once. The CDR3 is CSVASVGASYEQYF. The CDR3 nucleotides read TGCAGCGTTGCGAGTGTCGGGGCGTCCTACGAGCAGTACTTC. This sequence joins TRBV29-1 and TRBJ2-7; D is perhaps TRBD1 or TRBD2 (5 bases each). Trimming took 4 bases from V and 1 from J, leaving 14 bases between them. Germline CDR1 is SQVTM and CDR2 is ANQGSEA. The CDR3 is 14 residues long.

This CDR3 reads CASSLTINQPQHF. In DNA, the CDR3 is TGTGCCAGCAGCCTCACTATCAATCAGCCCCAGCATTTT. The gene calls are TRBV27 and TRBJ1-5; D gene unclear. The V gene lost 6 bases and the J gene lost 3 bases, with 9 bases spanning the gap. The CDR3 length is 13 residues. Per germline, CDR1 MNHEY and CDR2 SMNVEV (reference sequence).

This clone was detected only a few times. The chain carries TRBV6-1 and TRBJ2-2; 8 bases are shared with TRBD1. V was clipped by 6 bases and J by 3 bases; unmatched bases: 0. CDR3 length equals 13 residues. CDR1 is MNHNS and CDR2 is SASEGT in the germline V gene. CDR3 DNA sequence: TGTGCCAGCAGGACAGGGGACACCGGGGAGCTGTTTTTT. Protein product: CASRTGDTGELFF.

This clone occurred a few times. V and J are TRBV6-5 and TRBJ2-5; 9 nucleotides line up with TRBD1. V trimming: 5 bases; J trimming: 5 bases; junction bases outside the gene matches: 9. The germline gives CDR1 MNHEY, CDR2 SVGAGI. This CDR3 is built from 15 residues. The CDR3 here is CASSGGTGMAETQYF. In DNA, the CDR3 is TGTGCCAGCAGTGGGGGGACAGGGATGGCGGAGACCCAGTACTTC.

The rearrangement joins TRBV7-9 to TRBJ2-5; weak D call: TRBD2 (5 bases). The germline V gene encodes CDR1 SEHNR and CDR2 FQNEAQ (reference sequence). The CDR3 contains 13 residues. V dropped 6 bases and J dropped 3 bases, with 11 bases sitting between them. CDR3 loop: CASSAGLEETQYF. The CDR3, as DNA: TGTGCCAGCAGTGCCGGACTCGAAGAGACCCAGTACTTC.

This clone turned up a few times. V and J are TRBV6-1 and TRBJ1-5; the D gene is possibly TRBD1 (5 bases). The CDR3 is 12 residues long. V dropped 4 bases and J dropped 4 bases, with 5 bases sitting between them. The germline V gene has CDR1 MNHNS and CDR2 SASEGT. CDR3 coding DNA: TGTGCCAGCAGTGCAGGGAATCAGCCCCAGCATTTT. It is translated as CASSAGNQPQHF.

This clone was found a few times. Other DNA sequences in this specimen translate into the identical CDR3. This chain joins TRBV11-1 and TRBJ2-1; no clear D gene. Trimming left V 0 bases short and J 6 bases short, with 9 bases between. CDR3 length: 14 amino acids. CDR1 and CDR2 from the germline V gene are SGHAT and FQDESV (reference sequence). CDR3 sequence (DNA): TGTGCCAGCAGCTTAGCTGGGAACCGCAATGAGCAGTTCTTC. It codes for CASSLAGNRNEQFF. Together with reference TRBV11-1 and TRBJ2-1, the CDR3 gives the full variable domain: EAEVAQSPRYKITEKSQAVAFWCDPISGHATLYWYRQILGQGPELLVQFQDESVVDDSQLPKDRFSAERLKGVDSTLKIQPAELGDSAMYLCASSLAGNRNEQFFGPGTRLTVL.

The chain employs TRBV14 and TRBJ2-1; TRBD2 agrees at 8 bases. Germline V gene sequence: CDR1 SGHDN, CDR2 FVKESK. The CDR3 runs 17 residues. The junction had 8 bases not matched to a gene; V was cut back by 0 bases and J by 4 bases. Here the CDR3 DNA reads TGTGCCAGCAGCCAAGAAATCTCTAGCGGGCCGTACAATGAGCAGTTCTTC. This codes for CASSQEISSGPYNEQFF.

This clone was observed a few times. The rearrangement links TRBV10-3 to TRBJ2-1, with D maybe TRBD1 (6 bases). Deletions cut 6 bases from V and 4 bases from J, with 13 bases between. The germline V gene encodes CDR1 ENHRY and CDR2 SYGVKD. CDR3 length equals 14 residues. As DNA, the CDR3 is TGTGCCATCAGCTTGGACAGCCCTTACAATGAGCAGTTCTTC. Its protein product is CAISLDSPYNEQFF.

V is TRBV29-1 and J is TRBJ2-5, with D possibly matching TRBD2 (7 bases). CDR3 size: 14 residues. V lost 4 bases and J 4 bases, leaving 16 bases between the germline ends. Looked up from germline, CDR1 is SQVTM and CDR2 is ANQGSEA. The CDR3 DNA follows: TGCAGCGTTGGGGCATGGGAGGGGGGAGAGACCCAGTACTTC. Its translation is CSVGAWEGGETQYF.

This clone came up once. The chain carries TRBV13 and TRBJ2-7; TRBD1 agrees at 8 bases. Looked up from germline, CDR1 is PRHDT and CDR2 is FYEKMQ (reference sequence). The CDR3 consists of 15 residues. V shed 3 bases, J shed 1 base, and the junction held 5 bases outside the gene matches. The CDR3 protein is CASSLEGQGSYEQYF. CDR3 in DNA: TGTGCCAGCAGCTTGGAAGGACAGGGTTCCTACGAGCAGTACTTC.

The V and J genes are TRBV9 and TRBJ2-2; no firm D call. V was trimmed by 0 bases and J by 5 bases, leaving 14 bases between them. This CDR3 region has 16 residues. Per germline, CDR1 SGDLS and CDR2 YYNGEE. The CDR3 is CASSVEELDVTGELFF. CDR3 nucleotides: TGTGCCAGCAGCGTAGAGGAGCTAGATGTAACCGGGGAGCTGTTTTTT.

The V gene is TRBV7-2, the J gene TRBJ1-6, with D maybe TRBD1 (6 bases). Trimming took off 2 bases at V and 8 bases at J, with 16 bases between the two ends. CDR1 and CDR2 (germline): SGHTA, FQGNSA. The CDR3 extends over 16 amino acids. Here the CDR3 DNA reads TGTGCCAGCAGCTTACTTAATGCCTACAGGGATTCACCCCTCCACTTT. Translating gives CASSLLNAYRDSPLHF.